Listed below are T cell receptor beta chains from one sample, sequenced in a study of blood T cell repertoires in COVID-19. Measured with immunoSEQ multiplex PCR; TCRdb has only the in-frame clones, and not every one. The sample gives 200,000 to 300,000 clones, less than 90% of which show up once; almost 2% is in the top ten. The sequencing input was peripheral blood. The receptors were gathered from a young man with active or convalescent COVID-19. The CDR3 runs from the conserved cysteine through the conserved F or W. Each record gives: V gene, D gene, clone size, J gene, CDR3 protein, CDR3 DNA. D genes are given only for firm matches. Only some rows state a clone size, as once, few, many or a class for expanded clones.

TRBV7-9,-,-,TRBJ2-2,CASSLVRGANTGELFF,TGTGCCAGCAGCTTAGTAAGGGGCGCGAACACCGGGGAGCTGTTTTTT
TRBV7-9,-,few,TRBJ1-4,CASSFLDPNEKLFF,TGTGCCAGCAGCTTCTTAGATCCTAATGAAAAACTGTTTTTT
TRBV2,-,-,TRBJ2-7,CASRTVPSRVGEQYF,TGTGCCAGCAGGACGGTACCCAGCCGGGTTGGCGAGCAGTACTTC
TRBV5-5,TRBD1,-,TRBJ1-1,CASSLSGGGNTEAFF,TGTGCCAGCAGCTTGTCAGGGGGCGGGAACACTGAAGCTTTCTTT
TRBV6-1,-,-,TRBJ2-2,CASSENIGVVTGELFF,TGTGCCAGCAGTGAGAATATCGGGGTTGTAACCGGGGAGCTGTTTTTT
TRBV6-5,TRBD2,-,TRBJ2-1,CASSSGLAGGQEQFF,TGTGCCAGCAGCTCGGGACTAGCGGGGGGGCAGGAGCAGTTCTTC
TRBV7-8,TRBD2,-,TRBJ2-1,CASSLRTSGGGEQFF,TGTGCCAGCAGCTTACGGACTAGCGGGGGCGGTGAGCAGTTCTTC
TRBV19,TRBD1,-,TRBJ1-1,CASIQGAREAFF,TGTGCCAGTATCCAGGGGGCAAGAGAAGCTTTCTTT
TRBV4-1,-,-,TRBJ1-2,CASSQVLQTPGYTF,TGCGCCAGCAGCCAAGTACTTCAGACTCCGGGCTACACCTTC
TRBV15,-,-,TRBJ1-5,CATSRDSAGNQPQHF,TGTGCCACCAGCAGAGATTCCGCGGGCAATCAGCCCCAGCATTTT
TRBV25-1,-,-,TRBJ1-1,CASSPSNTEAFF,TGTGCCAGCAGTCCTTCGAACACTGAAGCTTTCTTT
TRBV3-1/TRBV3-2,-,few,TRBJ1-1,CASSPPRRGAMVGTEAFF,TGTGCCAGCAGCCCACCGCGGCGGGGGGCGATGGTTGGCACTGAAGCTTTCTTT
TRBV10-1,TRBD2,-,TRBJ2-3,CASSEGSGGLTDTQYF,TGCGCCAGCAGTGAGGGGAGCGGGGGCCTCACAGATACGCAGTATTTT
TRBV4-1,-,few,TRBJ1-1,CASSQGSTGGNRANTEAFF,TGCGCCAGCAGCCAAGGGTCGACGGGGGGGAACAGGGCGAACACTGAAGCTTTCTTT
TRBV27,TRBD1,-,TRBJ1-1,CASSFQGARTEAFF,TGTGCCAGCAGTTTCCAGGGGGCGAGGACTGAAGCTTTCTTT
TRBV18,-,-,TRBJ2-7,CASSPPDMYYEQYF,TGTGCCAGCTCACCACCCGACATGTACTACGAGCAGTACTTC
TRBV5-1,TRBD2,-,TRBJ2-3,CASRLAGDVDTQYF,TGCGCCAGCAGACTAGCGGGGGACGTGGATACGCAGTATTTT
TRBV6-6,-,-,TRBJ2-1,CASTHTRGGNNEQFF,TGTGCCAGCACACATACTCGGGGTGGGAATAATGAGCAGTTCTTC
TRBV7-2,TRBD1,-,TRBJ2-1,CASSETGAGQFF,TGTGCCAGCAGCGAGACAGGGGCAGGGCAGTTCTTC
TRBV10-2,-,-,TRBJ2-5,CASSGQTQETQYF,TGCGCCAGCAGTGGACAAACTCAAGAGACCCAGTACTTC
TRBV6-1,TRBD1,-,TRBJ1-2,CASSEEQGGGYTF,TGTGCCAGCAGTGAAGAACAGGGGGGAGGCTACACCTTC
TRBV18,-,-,TRBJ1-4,CASSPGQGREKLFF,TGTGCCAGCTCACCAGGGCAGGGTCGTGAAAAACTGTTTTTT
TRBV12-3/TRBV12-4,-,few,TRBJ1-1,CASSLRDYTEAFF,TGTGCCAGCAGTTTACGGGACTACACTGAAGCTTTCTTT
TRBV6-5,TRBD2,-,TRBJ2-1,CASSTGGSYNEQFF,TGTGCCAGCAGTACCGGGGGGTCCTACAATGAGCAGTTCTTC
TRBV27,-,-,TRBJ2-1,CASSLMSDNEQFF,TGTGCCAGCAGTTTAATGTCTGACAATGAGCAGTTCTTC
TRBV30,TRBD2,-,TRBJ2-3,CAWSGGGTDTQYF,TGTGCCTGGAGCGGGGGGGGCACAGATACGCAGTATTTT
TRBV27,-,-,TRBJ1-2,CASSAAGYGYTF,TGTGCCAGCAGTGCGGCAGGGTATGGCTACACCTTC
TRBV27,-,-,TRBJ2-7,CASSLSWGDEQYF,TGTGCCAGCAGTTTATCGTGGGGAGACGAGCAGTACTTC
TRBV6-1,TRBD1,few,TRBJ1-5,CASRERGTGGSQPQHF,TGTGCCAGCAGGGAACGCGGGACAGGGGGCAGTCAGCCCCAGCATTTT
TRBV9,TRBD2,-,TRBJ2-3,CASSAPSGLDTDTQYF,TGTGCCAGCAGCGCACCTAGCGGATTAGACACAGATACGCAGTATTTT
TRBV7-8,-,-,TRBJ1-1,CASSLHASNTEAFF,TGTGCCAGCAGCTTACATGCGTCGAACACTGAAGCTTTCTTT
TRBV6-6,-,-,TRBJ1-1,CASSYSGANTEAFF,TGTGCCAGCAGTTACTCGGGCGCGAACACTGAAGCTTTCTTT
TRBV4-3,TRBD1,-,TRBJ2-3,CASSQRTGSTDTQYF,TGCGCCAGCAGCCAACGGACAGGGAGCACAGATACGCAGTATTTT
TRBV6-6,-,-,TRBJ2-7,CASVRLGEAEQYF,TGTGCCAGCGTTCGTCTCGGGGAGGCCGAGCAGTACTTC
TRBV27,TRBD1,-,TRBJ1-2,CASRRGQGYGYTF,TGTGCCAGCAGGAGGGGACAGGGGTATGGCTACACCTTC
TRBV15,-,-,TRBJ2-1,CATSPTRFTLEEQFF,TGTGCCACCAGCCCGACTAGATTCACTCTAGAGGAGCAGTTCTTC
TRBV6-5,TRBD2,-,TRBJ2-3,CASSGLADTDTQYF,TGTGCCAGCAGCGGACTAGCGGACACAGATACGCAGTATTTT
TRBV7-2,TRBD2,-,TRBJ2-6,CASSLTSAPGANVLTF,TGTGCCAGCAGCTTAACTAGCGCCCCTGGGGCCAACGTCCTGACTTTC
TRBV7-7,-,-,TRBJ2-3,CASSLDLSDTQYF,TGTGCCAGCAGCTTAGATTTATCAGATACGCAGTATTTT
TRBV29-1,-,-,TRBJ1-4,CSVVPGTTNEKLFF,TGCAGCGTTGTTCCGGGAACAACTAATGAAAAACTGTTTTTT
TRBV3-1/TRBV3-2,-,few,TRBJ1-2,CASSQGGGSRGYTF,TGTGCCAGCAGCCAAGGGGGAGGGTCGAGAGGCTACACCTTC
TRBV6-1,-,once,TRBJ1-5,CASSEATGTNQPQHF,TGTGCCAGCAGTGAAGCAACCGGGACAAATCAGCCCCAGCATTTT
TRBV5-1,-,-,TRBJ2-7,CASSLGQNYEQYF,TGCGCCAGCAGCTTGGGTCAAAACTACGAGCAGTACTTC
TRBV30,-,few,TRBJ2-3,CAWKFRGTDTQYF,TGTGCCTGGAAATTTCGGGGCACAGATACGCAGTATTTT
TRBV9,TRBD1,-,TRBJ1-5,CASSVGTGSQPQHF,TGTGCCAGCAGCGTGGGGACAGGGTCCCAGCCCCAGCATTTT
TRBV7-9,TRBD1,-,TRBJ2-7,CASSSPGQGTHEQYF,TGTGCCAGCAGCTCGCCGGGACAGGGAACCCACGAGCAGTACTTC
TRBV7-3,-,-,TRBJ1-6,CASSRGFTDSPLHF,TGTGCCAGCAGCCGGGGATTTACCGATTCACCCCTCCACTTT
TRBV19,-,-,TRBJ2-5,CASSTSAVGETQYF,TGTGCCAGTAGTACTAGCGCGGTTGGGGAGACCCAGTACTTC
TRBV5-1,TRBD2,-,TRBJ2-5,CASSSLPSGGEGTQYF,TGCGCCAGCTCCTCCCTGCCTAGCGGGGGCGAGGGGACCCAGTACTTC
TRBV11-2,TRBD2,-,TRBJ2-2,CASIPTLAGVTNTGELFF,TGTGCCAGCATCCCCACACTAGCGGGGGTTACGAACACCGGGGAGCTGTTTTTT
TRBV2,TRBD1,-,TRBJ2-1,CASNPTGVSYNEQFF,TGTGCCAGTAATCCGACAGGGGTCTCCTACAATGAGCAGTTCTTC
TRBV4-1,TRBD1,-,TRBJ1-1,CASSPDIGQENTEAFF,TGCGCCAGCAGCCCAGACATTGGACAGGAGAACACTGAAGCTTTCTTT
TRBV27,-,-,TRBJ2-7,CASSFGGIGGRGYEQYF,TGTGCCAGCAGTTTCGGTGGGATCGGGGGGCGAGGATACGAGCAGTACTTC
TRBV4-1,-,-,TRBJ1-6,CASSQDGTGRFNSPLHF,TGCGCCAGCAGCCAAGACGGCACAGGGAGATTTAATTCACCCCTCCACTTT